The T cell receptor beta chain under discussion was sequenced for a study of blood T cell repertoires in COVID-19. Trimming removed 5 bases from V and 4 bases from J; junction bases left unmatched: 4. Germline values: CDR1 SEHNR, CDR2 FQNEAQ (reference sequence). This CDR3 spans 15 amino acids. The cohort comprised adults aged roughly 18 to 95 years residing in approximately 25 US areas. Categorization into cohorts depended on clinical history that participants reported. Two negative PCRs, clearance, or symptom resolution characterized the recovered Cohort 3 donors. TCRdb's copy holds only in-frame clones and misses some; the assay was immunoSEQ multiplex PCR. The repertoire holds under 300,000 clones, with about 87% as singletons.

Sequences were obtained from PBMCs or T cells enriched from blood (not recorded which). The V gene is TRBV7-9, the J gene TRBJ2-6, with TRBD1 matching over 8 bases. The receptor's source is a woman between 50 and 59 years old who had recovered from COVID-19. DNA for the CDR3: TGTGCCAGCAGCCCGACAGGGGTCGGGGCCAACGTCCTGACTTTC. This codes for CASSPTGVGANVLTF.